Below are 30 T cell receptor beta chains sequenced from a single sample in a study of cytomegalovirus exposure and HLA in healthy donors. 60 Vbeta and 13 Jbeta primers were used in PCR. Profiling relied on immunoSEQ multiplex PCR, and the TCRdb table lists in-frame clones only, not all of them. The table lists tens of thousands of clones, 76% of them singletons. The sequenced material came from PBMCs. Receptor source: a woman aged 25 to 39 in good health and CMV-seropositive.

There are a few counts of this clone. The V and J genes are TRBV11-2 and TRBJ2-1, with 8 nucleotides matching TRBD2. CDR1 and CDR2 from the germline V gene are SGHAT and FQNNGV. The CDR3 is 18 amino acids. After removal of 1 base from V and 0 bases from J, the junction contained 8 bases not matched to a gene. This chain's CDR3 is CASSLGTTSGGSYNEQFF. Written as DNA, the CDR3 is TGTGCCAGCAGCTTAGGGACCACAAGCGGGGGCTCCTACAATGAGCAGTTCTTC.

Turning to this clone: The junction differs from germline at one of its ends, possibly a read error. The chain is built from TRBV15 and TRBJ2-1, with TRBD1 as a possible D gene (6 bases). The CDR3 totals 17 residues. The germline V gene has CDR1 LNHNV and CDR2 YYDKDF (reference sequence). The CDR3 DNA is TGTGCCACCCGCAGAGCTAAGGGACACCCTGGGGACAATGAGCAGTTCTTC. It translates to CATRRAKGHPGDNEQFF.

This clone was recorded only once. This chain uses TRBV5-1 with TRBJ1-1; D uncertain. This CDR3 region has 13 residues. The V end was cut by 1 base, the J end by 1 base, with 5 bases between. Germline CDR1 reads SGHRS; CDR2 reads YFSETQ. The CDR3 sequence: CASSLNRNTEAFF. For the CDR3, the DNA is TGCGCCAGCAGCTTGAACAGGAACACTGAAGCTTTCTTT.

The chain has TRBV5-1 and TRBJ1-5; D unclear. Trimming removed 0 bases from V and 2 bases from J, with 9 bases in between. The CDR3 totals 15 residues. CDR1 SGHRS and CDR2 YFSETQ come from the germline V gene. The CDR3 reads CASSLGERGNQPQHF. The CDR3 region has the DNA TGCGCCAGCAGCTTGGGGGAGAGGGGCAATCAGCCCCAGCATTTT.

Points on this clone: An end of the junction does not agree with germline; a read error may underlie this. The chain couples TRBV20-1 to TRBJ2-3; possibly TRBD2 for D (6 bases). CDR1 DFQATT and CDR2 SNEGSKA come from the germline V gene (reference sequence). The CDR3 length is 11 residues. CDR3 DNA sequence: TGCAGTGCTAGTTCCGGGACTCACTCGAATTTT. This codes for CSASSGTHSNF.

This chain's CDR3 is CASSDRSGSYGYTF. The DNA of the CDR3 is TGTGCCAGCAGTGACCGTTCCGGGTCCTATGGCTACACCTTC. This chain uses TRBV25-1 with TRBJ1-2; D not certain. Trimming took 3 bases from V and 4 from J, leaving 12 bases between them. The germline V gene has CDR1 MGHDK and CDR2 SYGVNS. This CDR3 has 14 amino acids.

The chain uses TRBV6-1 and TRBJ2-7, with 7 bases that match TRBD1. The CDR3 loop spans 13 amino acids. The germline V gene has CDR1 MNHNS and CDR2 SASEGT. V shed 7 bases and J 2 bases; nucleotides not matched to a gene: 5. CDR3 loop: CASTLDRTYEQYF. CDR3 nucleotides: TGTGCCAGCACCCTGGACAGGACCTACGAGCAGTACTTC.

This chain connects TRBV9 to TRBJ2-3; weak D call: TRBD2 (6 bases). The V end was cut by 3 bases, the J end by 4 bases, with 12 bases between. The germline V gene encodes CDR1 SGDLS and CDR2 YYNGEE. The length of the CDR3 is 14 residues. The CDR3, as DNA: TGTGCCAGCAGCGCCTCGTGGGAGGCAGATACGCAGTATTTT. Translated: CASSASWEADTQYF.

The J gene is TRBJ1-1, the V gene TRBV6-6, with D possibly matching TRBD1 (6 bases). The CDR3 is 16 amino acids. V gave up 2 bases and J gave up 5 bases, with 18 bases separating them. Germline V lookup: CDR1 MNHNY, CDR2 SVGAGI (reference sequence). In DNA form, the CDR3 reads TGTGCCAGCAGTTACGCCTTAAGGGGGAAGGGTACTGAAGCTTTCTTT. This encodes CASSYALRGKGTEAFF.

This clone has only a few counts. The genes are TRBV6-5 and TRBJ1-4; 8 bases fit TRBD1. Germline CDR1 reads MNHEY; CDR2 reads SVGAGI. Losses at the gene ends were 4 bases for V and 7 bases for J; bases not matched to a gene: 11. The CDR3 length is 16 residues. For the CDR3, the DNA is TGTGCCAGCAGTTTCAGCTCGGACAGGGTTGGTGAAAAACTGTTTTTT. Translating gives CASSFSSDRVGEKLFF.

CDR3 in amino acids: CASSPGQGVGGTEAFF. The CDR3 DNA is TGCGCCAGCAGCCCGGGACAGGGGGTAGGTGGCACTGAAGCTTTCTTT. The chain uses TRBV5-1 and TRBJ1-1, with 11 bases aligning to TRBD1. Trimming took 4 bases from V and 4 from J; bases not matched to a gene: 9. CDR1 is SGHRS and CDR2 is YFSETQ in the germline V gene. The CDR3 loop spans 16 amino acids.

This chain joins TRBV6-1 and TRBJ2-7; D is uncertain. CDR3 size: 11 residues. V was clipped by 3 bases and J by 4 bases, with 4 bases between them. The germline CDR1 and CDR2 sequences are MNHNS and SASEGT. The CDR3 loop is CASSDPYEQYF. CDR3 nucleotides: TGTGCCAGCAGTGACCCATACGAGCAGTACTTC.

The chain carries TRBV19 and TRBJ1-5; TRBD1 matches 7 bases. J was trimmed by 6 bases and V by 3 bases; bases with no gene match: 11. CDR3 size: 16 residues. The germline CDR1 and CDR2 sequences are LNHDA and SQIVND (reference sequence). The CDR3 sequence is CASSMGTGARGQPQHF. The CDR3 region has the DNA TGTGCCAGTAGTATGGGAACAGGGGCGCGAGGTCAGCCCCAGCATTTT. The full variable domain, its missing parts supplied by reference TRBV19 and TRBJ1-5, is DGGITQSPKYLFRKEGQNVTLSCEQNLNHDAMYWYRQDPGQGLRLIYYSQIVNDFQKGDIAEGYSVSREKKESFPLTVTSAQKNPTAFYLCASSMGTGARGQPQHFGDGTRLSIL.

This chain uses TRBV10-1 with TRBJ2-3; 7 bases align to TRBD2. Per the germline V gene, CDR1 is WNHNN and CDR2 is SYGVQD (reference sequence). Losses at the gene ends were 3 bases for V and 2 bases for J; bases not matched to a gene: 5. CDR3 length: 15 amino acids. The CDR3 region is CASSEGRGTTDTQYF. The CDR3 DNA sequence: TGCGCCAGCAGTGAAGGGAGGGGTACCACAGATACGCAGTATTTT.

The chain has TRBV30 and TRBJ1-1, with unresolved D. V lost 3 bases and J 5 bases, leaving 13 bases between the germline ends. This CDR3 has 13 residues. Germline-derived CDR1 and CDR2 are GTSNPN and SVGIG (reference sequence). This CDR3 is CAWSNRGSTEAFF. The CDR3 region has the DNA TGTGCCTGGAGCAATCGAGGGAGTACTGAAGCTTTCTTT. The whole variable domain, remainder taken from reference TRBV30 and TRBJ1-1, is SQTIHQWPATLVQPVGSPLSLECTVEGTSNPNLYWYRQAAGRGLQLLFYSVGIGQISSEVPQNLSASRPQDRQFILSSKKLLLSDSGFYLCAWSNRGSTEAFFGQGTRLTVV.

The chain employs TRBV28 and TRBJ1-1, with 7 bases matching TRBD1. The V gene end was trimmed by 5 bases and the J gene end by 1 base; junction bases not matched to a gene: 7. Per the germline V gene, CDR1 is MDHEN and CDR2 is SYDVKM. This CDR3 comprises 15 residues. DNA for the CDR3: TGTGCCAGCAGTAAAGCGACAGGGACGAACACTGAAGCTTTCTTT. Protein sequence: CASSKATGTNTEAFF.

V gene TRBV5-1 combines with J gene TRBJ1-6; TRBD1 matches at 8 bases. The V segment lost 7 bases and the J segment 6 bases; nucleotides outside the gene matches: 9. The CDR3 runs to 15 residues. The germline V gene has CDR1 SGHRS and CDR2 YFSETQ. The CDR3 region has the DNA TGCGCCAGCCGCTCGACAGGGGTGGGTAATTCACCCCTCCACTTT. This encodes CASRSTGVGNSPLHF.

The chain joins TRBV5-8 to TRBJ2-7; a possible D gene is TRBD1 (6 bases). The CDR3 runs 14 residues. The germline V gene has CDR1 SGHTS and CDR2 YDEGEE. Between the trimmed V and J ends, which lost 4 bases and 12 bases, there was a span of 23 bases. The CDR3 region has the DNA TGTGCCAGCAGCCTTTTTGGACAGCGGTCGGGTCGGTACTTC. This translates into CASSLFGQRSGRYF.

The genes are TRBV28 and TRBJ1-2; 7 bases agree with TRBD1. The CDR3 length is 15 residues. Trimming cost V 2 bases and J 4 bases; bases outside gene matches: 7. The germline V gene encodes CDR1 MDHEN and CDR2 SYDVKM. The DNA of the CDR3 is TGTGCCAGCAGTTTAAAGTCGACAGGGATCTATGGCTACACCTTC. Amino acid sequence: CASSLKSTGIYGYTF.

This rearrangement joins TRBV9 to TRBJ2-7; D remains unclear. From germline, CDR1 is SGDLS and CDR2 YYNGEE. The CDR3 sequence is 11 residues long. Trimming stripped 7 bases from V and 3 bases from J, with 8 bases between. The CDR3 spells CASSPGYEQYF. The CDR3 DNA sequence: TGTGCCAGCTCCCCGGGCTACGAGCAGTACTTC.

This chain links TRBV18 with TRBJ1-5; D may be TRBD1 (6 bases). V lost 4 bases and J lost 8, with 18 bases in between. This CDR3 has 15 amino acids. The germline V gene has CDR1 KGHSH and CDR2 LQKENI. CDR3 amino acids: CASSLRQDLVEPQHF. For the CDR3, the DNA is TGTGCCAGCTCACTCCGACAGGACTTGGTCGAGCCCCAGCATTTT.

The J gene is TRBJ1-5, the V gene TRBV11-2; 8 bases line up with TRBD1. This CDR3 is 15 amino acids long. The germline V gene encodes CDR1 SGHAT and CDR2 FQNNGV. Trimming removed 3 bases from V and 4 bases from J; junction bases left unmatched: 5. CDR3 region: CASSLQGARNQPQHF. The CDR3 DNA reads TGTGCCAGCAGCTTGCAGGGGGCGCGTAATCAGCCCCAGCATTTT.

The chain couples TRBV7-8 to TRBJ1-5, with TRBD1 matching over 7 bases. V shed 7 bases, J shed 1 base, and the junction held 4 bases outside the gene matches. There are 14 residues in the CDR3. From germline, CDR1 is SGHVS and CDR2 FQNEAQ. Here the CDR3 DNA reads TGTGCCAGCACCTCACAGGGGAGCAATCAGCCCCAGCATTTT. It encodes CASTSQGSNQPQHF.

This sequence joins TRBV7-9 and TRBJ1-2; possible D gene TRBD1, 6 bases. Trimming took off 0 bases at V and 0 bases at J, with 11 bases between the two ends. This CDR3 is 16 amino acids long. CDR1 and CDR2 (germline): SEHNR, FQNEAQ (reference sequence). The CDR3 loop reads CASSLANREANYGYTF. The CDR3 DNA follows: TGTGCCAGCAGCTTAGCGAACAGGGAAGCTAACTATGGCTACACCTTC. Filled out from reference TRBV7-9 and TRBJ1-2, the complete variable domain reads DTGVSQNPRHKITKRGQNVTFRCDPISEHNRLYWYRQTLGQGPEFLTYFQNEAQLEKSRLLSDRFSAERPKGSFSTLEIQRTEQGDSAMYLCASSLANREANYGYTFGSGTRLTVV.

The CDR3 region has the DNA TGTGCCAGCAGTCGCTTACCTATAAATGAAAAACTGTTTTTT. This translates into CASSRLPINEKLFF. The chain recombines TRBV2 with TRBJ1-4; D is unclear. V dropped 5 bases and J dropped 5 bases, with 12 bases sitting between them. Germline lookup yields CDR1 SNHLY and CDR2 FYNNEI. The CDR3 runs to 14 residues.

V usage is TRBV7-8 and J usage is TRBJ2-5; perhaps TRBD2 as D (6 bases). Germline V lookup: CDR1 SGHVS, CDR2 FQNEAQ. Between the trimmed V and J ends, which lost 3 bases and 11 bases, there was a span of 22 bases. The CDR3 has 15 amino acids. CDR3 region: CASSLSTSNRVEQYF. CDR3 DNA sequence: TGTGCCAGCAGCTTGTCCACTAGCAACCGTGTGGAGCAGTACTTC.

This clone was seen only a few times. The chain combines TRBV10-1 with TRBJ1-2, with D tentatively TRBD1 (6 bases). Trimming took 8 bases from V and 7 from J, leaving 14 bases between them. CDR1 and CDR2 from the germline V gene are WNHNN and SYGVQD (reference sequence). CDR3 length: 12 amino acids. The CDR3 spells CASQGQAGGYTF. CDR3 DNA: TGCGCCAGCCAGGGGCAGGCTGGTGGCTACACCTTC.

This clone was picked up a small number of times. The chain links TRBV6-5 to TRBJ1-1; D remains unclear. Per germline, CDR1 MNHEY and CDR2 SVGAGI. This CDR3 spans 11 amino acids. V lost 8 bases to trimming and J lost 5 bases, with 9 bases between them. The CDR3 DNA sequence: TGTGCCAGCGGGAGGAGGACTGAAGCTTTCTTT. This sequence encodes CASGRRTEAFF.

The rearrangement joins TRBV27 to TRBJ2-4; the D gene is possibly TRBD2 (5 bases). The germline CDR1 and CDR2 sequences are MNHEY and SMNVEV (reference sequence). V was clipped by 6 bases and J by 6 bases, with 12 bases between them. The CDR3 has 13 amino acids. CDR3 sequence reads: CASSSGWANIQYF. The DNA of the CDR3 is TGTGCCAGCAGCTCGGGGTGGGCAAACATTCAGTACTTC.

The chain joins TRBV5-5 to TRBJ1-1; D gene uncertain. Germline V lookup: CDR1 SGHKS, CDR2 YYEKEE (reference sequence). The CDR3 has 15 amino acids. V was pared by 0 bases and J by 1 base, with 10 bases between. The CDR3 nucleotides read TGTGCCAGCAGCTTGGCGGCTTCAGGGAACACTGAAGCTTTCTTT. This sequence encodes CASSLAASGNTEAFF. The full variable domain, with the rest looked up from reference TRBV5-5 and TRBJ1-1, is DAGVTQSPTHLIKTRGQQVTLRCSPISGHKSVSWYQQVLGQGPQFIFQYYEKEERGRGNFPDRFSARQFPNYSSELNVNALLLGDSALYLCASSLAASGNTEAFFGQGTRLTVV.